This T cell receptor (beta chain) is from a study of a mutant IDH1 vaccine in newly diagnosed glioma. Whole-study context: Of treated patients, roughly 62% were men and roughly 38% women, averaging roughly 40 years. Most had both radiotherapy and temozolomide beforehand; others had only one. The study's findings and limits: Immune responses arising from the vaccine appeared in around 92% of patients.

To note about this clone: What it binds is unknown.

V lost 5 bases to trimming and J lost 5 bases; unmatched junction nucleotides: 9. This CDR3 has 15 residues. Germline loops: CDR1 MNHEY, CDR2 SVGAGI. Stated time point: week 23, last vaccination. Each vaccine dose was 300 ug of mutant IDH1 20-mer peptide, with topical imiquimod. Only in-frame clones appear in the TCRdb table, and some are missing; sequencing was by immunoSEQ multiplex PCR. In the table there are 60,000 or so clones, 70% to 90% of which are singletons. The chain links TRBV6-5 to TRBJ2-7; TRBD1 matches at 10 bases. The TCR was taken from a man aged 25-45 years with glioma. Sequencing was performed on PBMCs, taken from a glioma patient whose treatment included an IDH1 peptide vaccine. Written as DNA, the CDR3 is TGTGCCAGCAGTCGGAGACAGGGGGCGGGCGACGAGCAGTACTTC. Translated, it gives CASSRRQGAGDEQYF.